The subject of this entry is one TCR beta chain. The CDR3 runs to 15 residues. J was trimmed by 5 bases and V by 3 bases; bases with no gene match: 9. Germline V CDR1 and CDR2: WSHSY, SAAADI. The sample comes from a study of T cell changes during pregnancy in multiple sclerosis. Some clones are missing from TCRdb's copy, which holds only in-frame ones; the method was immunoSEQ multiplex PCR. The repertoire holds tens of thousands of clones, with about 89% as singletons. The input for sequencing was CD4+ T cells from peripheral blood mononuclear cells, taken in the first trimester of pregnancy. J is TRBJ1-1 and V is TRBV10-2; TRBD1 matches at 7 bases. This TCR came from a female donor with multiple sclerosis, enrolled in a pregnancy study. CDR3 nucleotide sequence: TGCGCCAGCAGTGATCCAGGGGGTCCCGGGACTGAAGCTTTCTTT. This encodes CASSDPGGPGTEAFF.